The 6 T cell receptor beta chains in this list originate from one sample, sequenced in a study of T cells in Graves' hyperthyroidism and ophthalmopathy. TCR beta CDR3 sequences were amplified from RNA transcripts. With the HTBI primer set, the TCR CDR3 went through a first round of RT-PCR. Using its own MiXCR run on the multiplex PCR reads, TCRdb lists one record per CDR3 protein. This table holds hundreds of thousands of distinct CDR3 sequences, 14% found once. The sample was blood. Receptors were obtained from a woman aged 25-40 years with Graves' hyperthyroidism that later progressed to Graves' ophthalmopathy.

This clonotype has just a few counts. The V gene is TRBV9, the J gene TRBJ1-3, with D unclear. V was trimmed by 4 bases and J by 4 bases, leaving 6 bases between them. The CDR3 loop spans 12 amino acids. Looked up from germline, CDR1 is SGDLS and CDR2 is YYNGEE. CDR3 nucleotide sequence: TGTGCCAGCAGCCGAGAAGGAAACACCATATATTTT. Its translation: CASSREGNTIYF.

CDR3 region: CASRADALGAYEQYF. CDR3 in DNA: TGTGCCAGCAGGGCGGACGCCCTGGGGGCCTACGAGCAGTACTTC. The V gene is TRBV28, the J gene TRBJ2-7, with D possibly being TRBD1 or TRBD2 (5 bases each). The V end lost 6 bases, the J end lost 2 bases, and 17 bases lay between the germline ends. The germline V gene encodes CDR1 MDHEN and CDR2 SYDVKM. There are 15 residues in the CDR3.

This clonotype was detected many times. The chain carries TRBV11-2 and TRBJ2-7; no clear D gene. The CDR3 runs 12 residues. V was trimmed by 8 bases and J by 7 bases, leaving 15 bases between them. Germline values: CDR1 SGHAT, CDR2 FQNNGV. The CDR3 DNA follows: TGTGCCAGCGCCAGCTCCCGTGAGGAGCAGTACTTC. Its translation: CASASSREEQYF.

This clonotype was detected many times. This chain joins TRBV20-1 and TRBJ1-4, with a tentative D call TRBD1 (5 bases). Germline CDR1 reads DFQATT; CDR2 reads SNEGSKA (reference sequence). The length of the CDR3 is 13 residues. The V end lost 5 bases, the J end lost 3 bases, and 10 bases lay between the germline ends. The CDR3 DNA reads TGCAGTGCTCGGGGGACGGCTAATGAAAAACTGTTTTTT. Amino acid sequence: CSARGTANEKLFF.

The chain links TRBV20-1 to TRBJ1-1; D is unresolved. Germline lookup yields CDR1 DFQATT and CDR2 SNEGSKA (reference sequence). V was pared by 7 bases and J by 1 base, with 16 bases between. CDR3 length equals 14 residues. CDR3 nucleotides: TGCAGTGTTAGGGTGGAGGGCGGGAACACTGAAGCTTTCTTT. It translates to CSVRVEGGNTEAFF.

The chain recombines TRBV28 with TRBJ1-2, with D uncertain. The CDR3 is 13 residues long. V dropped 2 bases and J dropped 4 bases, with 8 bases sitting between them. CDR1 and CDR2 (germline): MDHEN, SYDVKM. The CDR3 DNA reads as TGTGCCAGCAGTTTACAAAGAAGCTATGGCTACACCTTC. This codes for CASSLQRSYGYTF.